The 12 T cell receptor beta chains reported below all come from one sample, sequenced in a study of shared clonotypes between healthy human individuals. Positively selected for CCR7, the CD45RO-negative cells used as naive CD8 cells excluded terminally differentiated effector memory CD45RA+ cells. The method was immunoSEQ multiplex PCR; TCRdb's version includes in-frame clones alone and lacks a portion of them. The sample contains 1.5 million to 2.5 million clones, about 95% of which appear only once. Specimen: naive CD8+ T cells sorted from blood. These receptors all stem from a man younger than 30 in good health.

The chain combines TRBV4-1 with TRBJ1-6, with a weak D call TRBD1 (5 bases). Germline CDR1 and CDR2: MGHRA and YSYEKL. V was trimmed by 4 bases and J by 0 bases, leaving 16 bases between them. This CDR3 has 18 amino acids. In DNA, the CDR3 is TGCGCCAGCAGCCCGAACCAGGGTTTAGGCTCCTATAATTCACCCCTCCACTTT. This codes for CASSPNQGLGSYNSPLHF.

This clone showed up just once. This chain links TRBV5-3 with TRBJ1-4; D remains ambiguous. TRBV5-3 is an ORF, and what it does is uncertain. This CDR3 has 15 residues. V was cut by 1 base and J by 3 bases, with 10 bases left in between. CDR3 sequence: CARSLLADPNEKLFF. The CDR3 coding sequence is TGTGCCAGAAGCTTGTTGGCAGATCCTAATGAAAAACTGTTTTTT.

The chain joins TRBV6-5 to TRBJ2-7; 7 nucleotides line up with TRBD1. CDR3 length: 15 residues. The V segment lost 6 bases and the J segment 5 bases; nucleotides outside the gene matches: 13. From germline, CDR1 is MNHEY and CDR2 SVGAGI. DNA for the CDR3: TGTGCCAGCAGCCTAAATACAGGGGTAGGAGACGAGCAGTACTTC. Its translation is CASSLNTGVGDEQYF.

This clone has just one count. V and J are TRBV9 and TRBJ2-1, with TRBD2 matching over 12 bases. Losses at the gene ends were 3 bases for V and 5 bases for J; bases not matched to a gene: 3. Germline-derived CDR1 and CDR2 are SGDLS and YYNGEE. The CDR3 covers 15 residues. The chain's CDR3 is CASSASGGANNEQFF. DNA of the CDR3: TGTGCCAGCAGCGCTAGCGGGGGGGCAAACAATGAGCAGTTCTTC.

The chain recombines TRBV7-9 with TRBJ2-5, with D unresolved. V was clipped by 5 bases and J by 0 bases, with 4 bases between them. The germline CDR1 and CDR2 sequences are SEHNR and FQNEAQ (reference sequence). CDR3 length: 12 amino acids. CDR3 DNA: TGTGCCAGCAGCGCGTACCAAGAGACCCAGTACTTC. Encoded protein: CASSAYQETQYF.

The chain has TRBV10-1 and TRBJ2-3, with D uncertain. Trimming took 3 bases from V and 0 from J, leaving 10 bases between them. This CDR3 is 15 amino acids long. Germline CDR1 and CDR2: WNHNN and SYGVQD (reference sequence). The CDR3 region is CASSDVAESTDTQYF. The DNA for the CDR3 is TGCGCCAGCAGTGATGTTGCGGAAAGCACAGATACGCAGTATTTT.

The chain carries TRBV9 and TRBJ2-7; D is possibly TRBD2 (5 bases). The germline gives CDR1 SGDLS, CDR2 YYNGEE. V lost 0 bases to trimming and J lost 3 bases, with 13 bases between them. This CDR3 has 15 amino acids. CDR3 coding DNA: TGTGCCAGCAGCGTAGCGTCTAGCCTAGACTACGAGCAGTACTTC. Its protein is CASSVASSLDYEQYF.

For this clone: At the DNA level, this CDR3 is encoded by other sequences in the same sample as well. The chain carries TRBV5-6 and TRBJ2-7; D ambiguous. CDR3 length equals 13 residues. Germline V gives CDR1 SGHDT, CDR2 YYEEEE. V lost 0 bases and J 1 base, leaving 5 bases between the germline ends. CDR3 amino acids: CASSLVGSYEQYF. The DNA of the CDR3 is TGTGCCAGCAGCTTGGTAGGTTCCTACGAGCAGTACTTC.

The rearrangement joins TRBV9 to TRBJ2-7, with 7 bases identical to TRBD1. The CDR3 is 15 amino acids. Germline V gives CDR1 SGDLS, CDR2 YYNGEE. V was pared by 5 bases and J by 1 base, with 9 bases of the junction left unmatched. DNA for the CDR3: TGTGCCAGCAGTCCTGCCGGGACAGCTTCCTACGAGCAGTACTTC. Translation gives CASSPAGTASYEQYF.

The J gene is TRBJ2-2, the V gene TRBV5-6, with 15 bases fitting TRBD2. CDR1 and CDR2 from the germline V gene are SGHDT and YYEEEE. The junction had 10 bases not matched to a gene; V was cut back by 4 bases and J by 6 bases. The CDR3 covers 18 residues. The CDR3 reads CASSPPRTSGRAPGELFF. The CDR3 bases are TGTGCCAGCAGCCCACCTAGGACTAGCGGGAGGGCCCCCGGGGAGCTGTTTTTT.

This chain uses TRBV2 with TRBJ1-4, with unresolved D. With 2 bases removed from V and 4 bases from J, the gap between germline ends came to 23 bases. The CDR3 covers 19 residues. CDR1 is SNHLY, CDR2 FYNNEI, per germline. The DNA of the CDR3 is TGTGCCAGCAGTGAAAGGGCGACTTGGGTGAATTTCGGTAATGAAAAACTGTTTTTT. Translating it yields CASSERATWVNFGNEKLFF. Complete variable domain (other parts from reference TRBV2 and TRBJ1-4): EPEVTQTPSHQVTQMGQEVILRCVPISNHLYFYWYRQILGQKVEFLVSFYNNEISEKSEIFDDQFSVERPDGSNFTLKIRSTKLEDSAMYFCASSERATWVNFGNEKLFFGSGTQLSVL.

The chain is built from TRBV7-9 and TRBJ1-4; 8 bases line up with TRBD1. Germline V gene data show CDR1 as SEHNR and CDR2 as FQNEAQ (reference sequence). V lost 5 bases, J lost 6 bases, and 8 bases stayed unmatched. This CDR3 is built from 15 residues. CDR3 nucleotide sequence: TGTGCCAGCAGCACTCTACAGGGGGAGGATGAAAAACTGTTTTTT. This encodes CASSTLQGEDEKLFF.